This T cell receptor beta chain was identified during a study of metastatic and nonmetastatic thyroid tumors. TCRdb re-called clones via MiXCR from the PCR reads. Among 36,000 or so clones listed, around a third were seen once. This clone has more than one count but fewer than ten. Among the patients, none had received any treatment before thyroid surgery. This CDR3 contains 14 residues. Between the trimmed V and J ends, which lost 2 bases and 1 base, there was a span of 7 bases. Looked up from germline, CDR1 is MNHEY and CDR2 is SVGAGI. The origin of this receptor is a female donor with papillary thyroid cancer or a benign thyroid nodule (not recorded which). Some clones in this sample may be carry-over from other donors' samples. Sequencing was performed on tumor tissue. V and J are TRBV6-5 and TRBJ2-3; D is possibly TRBD2 (6 bases). The CDR3 DNA is TGTGCCAGCAGTTACGGCGGGGGCACAGATACGCAGTATTTT. It codes for CASSYGGGTDTQYF.